What follows describes a single T cell receptor beta chain. No antigen is known for it. This entry comes from a study of T cells after yellow fever vaccination. They built TCR cDNA with 5'RACE template switching, a step that put in a universal primer site and UMIs. One entry per CDR3 protein, called by TCRdb with MiXCR from the 5' RACE reads. The profile shows about 240,000 distinct CDR3 sequences, 6.9% of them singletons. This CDR3 region has 13 residues. Trimming left V 4 bases short and J 1 base short, with 5 bases between. Overall study findings and caveats: Though weaker, the secondary response peaked faster, on day 5 versus 15. Post-booster reappearance was seen for most primary-vaccination clones (96% CD4, around 88% CD8).

Sequencing was performed on CD4+ T cells sorted from PBMCs, taken 15 days after the yellow fever booster vaccination. The source is a man between 25 and 39 years old who received the YFV17D yellow fever vaccine. The rearrangement uses TRBV12-3 or TRBV12-4 and TRBJ1-5; no clear D gene. The DNA of the CDR3 is TGTGCCAGCAGTTCCCGCAGCAATCAGCCCCAGCATTTT. As protein: CASSSRSNQPQHF.